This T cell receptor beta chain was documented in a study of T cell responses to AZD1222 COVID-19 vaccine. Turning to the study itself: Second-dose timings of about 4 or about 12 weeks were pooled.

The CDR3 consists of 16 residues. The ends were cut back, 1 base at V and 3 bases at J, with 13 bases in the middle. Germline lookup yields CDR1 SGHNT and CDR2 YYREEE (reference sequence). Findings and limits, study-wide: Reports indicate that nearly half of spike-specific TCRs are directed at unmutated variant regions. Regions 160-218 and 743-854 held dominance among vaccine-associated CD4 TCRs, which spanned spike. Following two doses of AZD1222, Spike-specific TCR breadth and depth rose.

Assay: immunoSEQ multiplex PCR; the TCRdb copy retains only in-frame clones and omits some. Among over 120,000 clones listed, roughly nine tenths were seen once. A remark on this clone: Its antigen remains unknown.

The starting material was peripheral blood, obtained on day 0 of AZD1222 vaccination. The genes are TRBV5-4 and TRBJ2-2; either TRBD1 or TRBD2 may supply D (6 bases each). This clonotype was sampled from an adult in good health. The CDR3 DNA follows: TGTGCCAGCAGCTTGTTAAGGGGGGCGGACACCGGGGAGCTGTTTTTT. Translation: CASSLLRGADTGELFF.